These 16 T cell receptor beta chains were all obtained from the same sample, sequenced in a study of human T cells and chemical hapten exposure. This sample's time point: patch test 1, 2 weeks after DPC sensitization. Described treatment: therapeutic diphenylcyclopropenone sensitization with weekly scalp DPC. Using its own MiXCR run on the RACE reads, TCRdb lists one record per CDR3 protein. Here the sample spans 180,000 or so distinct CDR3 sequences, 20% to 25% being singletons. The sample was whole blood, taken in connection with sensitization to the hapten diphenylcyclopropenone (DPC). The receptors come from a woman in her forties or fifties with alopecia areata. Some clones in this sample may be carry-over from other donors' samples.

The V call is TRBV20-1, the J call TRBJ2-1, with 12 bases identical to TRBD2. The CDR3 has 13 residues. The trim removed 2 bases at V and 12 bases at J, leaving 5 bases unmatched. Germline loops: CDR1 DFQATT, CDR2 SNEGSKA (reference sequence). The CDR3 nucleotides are TGCAGTGCTAGAATGACTAGCGGGAGATGGCAGTTCTTC. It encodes CSARMTSGRWQFF.

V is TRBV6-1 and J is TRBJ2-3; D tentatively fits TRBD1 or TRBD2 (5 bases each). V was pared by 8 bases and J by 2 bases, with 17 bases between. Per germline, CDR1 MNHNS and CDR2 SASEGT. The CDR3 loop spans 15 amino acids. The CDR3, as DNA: TGTGCCAGCTATACCCCCGGGGACCCCACAGATACGCAGTATTTT. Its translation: CASYTPGDPTDTQYF.

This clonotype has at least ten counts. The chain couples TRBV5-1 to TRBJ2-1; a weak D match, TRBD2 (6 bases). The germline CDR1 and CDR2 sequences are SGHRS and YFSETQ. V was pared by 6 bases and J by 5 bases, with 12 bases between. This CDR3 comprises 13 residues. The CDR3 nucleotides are TGCGCCAGCAAGCCTAGCGCGAACAATGAGCAGTTCTTC. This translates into CASKPSANNEQFF.

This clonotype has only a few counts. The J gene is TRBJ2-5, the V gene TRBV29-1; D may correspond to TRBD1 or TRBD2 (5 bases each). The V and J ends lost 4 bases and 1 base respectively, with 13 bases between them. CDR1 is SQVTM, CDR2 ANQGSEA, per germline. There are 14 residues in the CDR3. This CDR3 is CSVVPGRVQETQYF. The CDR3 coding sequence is TGCAGCGTTGTGCCAGGGCGGGTCCAAGAGACCCAGTACTTC.

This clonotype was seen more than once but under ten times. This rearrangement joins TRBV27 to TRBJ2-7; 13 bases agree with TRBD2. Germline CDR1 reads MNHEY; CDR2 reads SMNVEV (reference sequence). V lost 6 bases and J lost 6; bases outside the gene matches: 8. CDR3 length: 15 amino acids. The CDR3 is CASRVLAGGRAEQYF. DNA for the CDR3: TGTGCCAGCAGGGTACTAGCGGGAGGGAGGGCCGAGCAGTACTTC.

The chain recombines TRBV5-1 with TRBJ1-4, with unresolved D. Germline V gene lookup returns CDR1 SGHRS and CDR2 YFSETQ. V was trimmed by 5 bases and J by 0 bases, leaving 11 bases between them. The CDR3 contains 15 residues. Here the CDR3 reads CASRGRSATNEKLFF. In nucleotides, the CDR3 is TGCGCCAGCAGAGGGAGGTCAGCAACTAATGAAAAACTGTTTTTT. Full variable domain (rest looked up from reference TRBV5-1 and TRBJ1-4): KAGVTQTPRYLIKTRGQQVTLSCSPISGHRSVSWYQQTPGQGLQFLFEYFSETQRNKGNFPGRFSGRQFSNSRSEMNVSTLELGDSALYLCASRGRSATNEKLFFGSGTQLSVL.

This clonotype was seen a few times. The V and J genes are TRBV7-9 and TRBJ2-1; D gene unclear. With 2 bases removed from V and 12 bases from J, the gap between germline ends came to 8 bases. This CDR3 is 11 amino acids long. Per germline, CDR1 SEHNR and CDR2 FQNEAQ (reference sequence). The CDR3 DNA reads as TGTGCCAGCAGCTTACTAGTTGTGCAGTTCTTC. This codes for CASSLLVVQFF.

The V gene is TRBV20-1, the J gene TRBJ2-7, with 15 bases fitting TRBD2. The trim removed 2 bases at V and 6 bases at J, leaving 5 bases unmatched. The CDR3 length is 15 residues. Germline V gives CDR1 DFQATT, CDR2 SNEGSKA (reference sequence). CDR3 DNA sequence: TGCAGTGCTAGAATACCGGGACTAGCGGGAGGCGAGCAGTACTTC. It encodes CSARIPGLAGGEQYF.

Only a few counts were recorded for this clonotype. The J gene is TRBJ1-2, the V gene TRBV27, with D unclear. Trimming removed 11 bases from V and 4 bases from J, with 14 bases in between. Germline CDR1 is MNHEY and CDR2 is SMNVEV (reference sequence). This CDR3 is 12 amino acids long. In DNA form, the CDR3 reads TGTGCCGCTAGGGCAGGATCCTATGGCTACACCTTC. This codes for CAARAGSYGYTF.

The CDR3 loop is CASSLVGARQPQHF. The CDR3 nucleotides read TGTGCCAGCAGTTTAGTGGGGGCGCGTCAGCCCCAGCATTTT. This chain links TRBV27 with TRBJ1-5; D might be TRBD1 (6 bases). The CDR3 runs 14 residues. Trimming pared 2 bases from V and 6 bases from J, leaving 11 bases between. The germline V gene has CDR1 MNHEY and CDR2 SMNVEV (reference sequence).

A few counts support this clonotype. This CDR3 is CSGGRANEQFF. Written as DNA, the CDR3 is TGCAGCGGCGGGAGGGCTAATGAGCAGTTCTTC. This chain connects TRBV29-1 to TRBJ2-1; TRBD2 aligns across 9 bases. The V gene's germline CDR1 is SQVTM and CDR2 ANQGSEA. The trim removed 7 bases at V and 7 bases at J, leaving 2 bases unmatched. The CDR3 is 11 residues long.

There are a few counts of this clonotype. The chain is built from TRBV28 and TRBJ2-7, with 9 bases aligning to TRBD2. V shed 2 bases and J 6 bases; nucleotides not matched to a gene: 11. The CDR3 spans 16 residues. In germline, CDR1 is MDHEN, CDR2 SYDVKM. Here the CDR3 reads CASSLRAGGPTGEQYF. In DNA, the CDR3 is TGTGCCAGCAGTTTAAGAGCGGGAGGACCGACCGGCGAGCAGTACTTC.

In DNA form, the CDR3 reads TGTGCTAGTGGTTTGGACGGGACCACCAATTACTATAATTCACCCCTCCACTTT. Protein: CASGLDGTTNYYNSPLHF. The rearrangement links TRBV12-5 to TRBJ1-6, with D maybe TRBD1 (5 bases). Germline CDR1 is LGHNT and CDR2 is FRNRAP. Trimming removed 1 base from V and 3 bases from J, with 16 bases in between. The CDR3 is made up of 18 amino acids.

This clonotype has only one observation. The CDR3 sequence: CSAEGGRSYNEQFF. In DNA, the CDR3 is TGCAGTGCTGAGGGGGGGCGCTCCTACAATGAGCAGTTCTTC. This chain connects TRBV20-1 to TRBJ2-1; TRBD2 is a possible D gene (7 bases). CDR3 length: 14 amino acids. Germline CDR1 is DFQATT and CDR2 is SNEGSKA (reference sequence). V shed 5 bases and J shed 0 bases, with 11 bases lying between them.

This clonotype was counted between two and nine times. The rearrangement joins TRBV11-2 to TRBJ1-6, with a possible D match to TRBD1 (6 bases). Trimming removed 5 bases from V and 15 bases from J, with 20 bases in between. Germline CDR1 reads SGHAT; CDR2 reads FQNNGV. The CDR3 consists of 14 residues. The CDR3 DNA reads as TGTGCCAGCAGCCCCGGGGGGCGCGGGACGATCCTCCACTTT. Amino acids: CASSPGGRGTILHF.

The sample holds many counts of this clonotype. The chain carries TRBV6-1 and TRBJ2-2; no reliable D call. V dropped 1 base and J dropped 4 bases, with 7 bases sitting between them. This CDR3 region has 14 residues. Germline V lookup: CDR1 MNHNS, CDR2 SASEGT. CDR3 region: CASSEGPTTGELFF. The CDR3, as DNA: TGTGCCAGCAGTGAAGGCCCGACCACCGGGGAGCTGTTTTTT.